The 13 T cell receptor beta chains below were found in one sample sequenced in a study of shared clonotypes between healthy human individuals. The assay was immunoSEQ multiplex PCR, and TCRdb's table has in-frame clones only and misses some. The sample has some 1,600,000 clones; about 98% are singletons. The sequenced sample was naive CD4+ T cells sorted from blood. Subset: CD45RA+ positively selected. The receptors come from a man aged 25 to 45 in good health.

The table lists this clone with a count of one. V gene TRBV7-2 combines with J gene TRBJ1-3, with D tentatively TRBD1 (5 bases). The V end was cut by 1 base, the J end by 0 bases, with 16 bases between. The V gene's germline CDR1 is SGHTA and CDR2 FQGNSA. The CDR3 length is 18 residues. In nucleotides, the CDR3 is TGTGCCAGCAGCTTAGAGGTTGGCAGGGCCAGCTCTGGAAACACCATATATTTT. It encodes CASSLEVGRASSGNTIYF.

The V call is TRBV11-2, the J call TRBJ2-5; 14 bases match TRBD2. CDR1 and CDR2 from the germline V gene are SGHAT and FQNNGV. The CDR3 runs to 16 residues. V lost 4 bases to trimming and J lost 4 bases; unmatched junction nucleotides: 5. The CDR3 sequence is CASSSPGTSGRETQYF. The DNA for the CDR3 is TGTGCCAGCAGCTCTCCCGGGACTAGCGGGAGAGAGACCCAGTACTTC.

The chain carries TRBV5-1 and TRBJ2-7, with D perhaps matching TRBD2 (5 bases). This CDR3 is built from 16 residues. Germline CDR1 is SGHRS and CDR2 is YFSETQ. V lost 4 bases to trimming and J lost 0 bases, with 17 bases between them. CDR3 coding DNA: TGCGCCAGCAGCGGACTTACAATCCCCTTCTCCTACGAGCAGTACTTC. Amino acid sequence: CASSGLTIPFSYEQYF.

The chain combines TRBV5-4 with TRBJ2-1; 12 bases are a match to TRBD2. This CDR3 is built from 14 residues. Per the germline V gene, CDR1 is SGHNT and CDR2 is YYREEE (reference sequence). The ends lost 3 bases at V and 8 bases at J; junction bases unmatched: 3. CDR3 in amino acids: CASSWTSGTDEQFF. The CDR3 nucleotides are TGTGCCAGCAGCTGGACTAGCGGGACGGATGAGCAGTTCTTC.

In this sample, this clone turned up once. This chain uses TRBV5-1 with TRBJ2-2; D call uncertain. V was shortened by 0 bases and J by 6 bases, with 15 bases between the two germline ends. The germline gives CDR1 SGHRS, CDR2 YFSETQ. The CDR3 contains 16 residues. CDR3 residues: CASSLVAPPKPGELFF. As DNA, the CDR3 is TGCGCCAGCAGCTTGGTGGCTCCCCCAAAACCCGGGGAGCTGTTTTTT. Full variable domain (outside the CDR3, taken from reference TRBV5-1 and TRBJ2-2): KAGVTQTPRYLIKTRGQQVTLSCSPISGHRSVSWYQQTPGQGLQFLFEYFSETQRNKGNFPGRFSGRQFSNSRSEMNVSTLELGDSALYLCASSLVAPPKPGELFFGEGSRLTVL.

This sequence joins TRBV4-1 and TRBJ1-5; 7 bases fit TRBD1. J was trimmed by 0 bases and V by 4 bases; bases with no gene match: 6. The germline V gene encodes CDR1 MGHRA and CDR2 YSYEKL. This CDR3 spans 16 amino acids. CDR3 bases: TGCGCCAGCAGCCTAACAGGGGCCGCTAGCAATCAGCCCCAGCATTTT. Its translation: CASSLTGAASNQPQHF.

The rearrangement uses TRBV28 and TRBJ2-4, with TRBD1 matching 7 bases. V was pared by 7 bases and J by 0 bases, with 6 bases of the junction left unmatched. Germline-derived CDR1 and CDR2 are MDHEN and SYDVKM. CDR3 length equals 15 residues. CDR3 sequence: CASNGDRLAKNIQYF. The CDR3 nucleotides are TGTGCCAGCAACGGGGACAGATTAGCCAAAAACATTCAGTACTTC. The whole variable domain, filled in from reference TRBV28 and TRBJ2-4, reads DVKVTQSSRYLVKRTGEKVFLECVQDMDHENMFWYRQDPGLGLRLIYFSYDVKMKEKGDIPEGYSVSREKKERFSLILESASTNQTSMYLCASNGDRLAKNIQYFGAGTRLSVL.

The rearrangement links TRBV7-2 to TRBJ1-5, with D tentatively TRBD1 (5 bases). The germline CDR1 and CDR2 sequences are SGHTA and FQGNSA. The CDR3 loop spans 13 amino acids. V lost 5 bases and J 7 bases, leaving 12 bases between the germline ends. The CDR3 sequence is CASSPRAGQPQHF. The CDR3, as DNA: TGTGCCAGCAGCCCGCGGGCAGGGCAGCCCCAGCATTTT.

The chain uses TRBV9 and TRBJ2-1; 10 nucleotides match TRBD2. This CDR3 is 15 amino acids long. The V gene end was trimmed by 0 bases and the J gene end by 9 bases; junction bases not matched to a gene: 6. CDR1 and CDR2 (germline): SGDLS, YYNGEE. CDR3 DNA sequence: TGTGCCAGCAGCGTAGCCAGCGGGAGGGCCGTTGAGCAGTTCTTC. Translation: CASSVASGRAVEQFF.

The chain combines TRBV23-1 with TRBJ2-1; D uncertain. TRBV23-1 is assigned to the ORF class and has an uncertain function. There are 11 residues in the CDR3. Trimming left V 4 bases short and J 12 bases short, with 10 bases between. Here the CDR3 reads CASSLANRQFF. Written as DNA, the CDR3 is TGCGCCAGCAGTCTAGCCAATCGGCAGTTCTTC.

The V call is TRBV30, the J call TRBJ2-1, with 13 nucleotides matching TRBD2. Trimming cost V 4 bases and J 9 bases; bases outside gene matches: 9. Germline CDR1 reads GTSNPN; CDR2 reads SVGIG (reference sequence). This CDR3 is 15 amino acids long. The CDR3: CAWTGLAGTLGEQFF. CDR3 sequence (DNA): TGTGCCTGGACGGGACTAGCGGGAACCCTAGGTGAGCAGTTCTTC.

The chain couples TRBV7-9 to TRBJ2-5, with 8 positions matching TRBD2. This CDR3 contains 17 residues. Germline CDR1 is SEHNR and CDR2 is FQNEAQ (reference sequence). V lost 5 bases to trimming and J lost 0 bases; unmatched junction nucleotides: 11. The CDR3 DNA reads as TGTGCCAGCAGCAAGGCGACTAGCGAAACGTACCAAGAGACCCAGTACTTC. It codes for CASSKATSETYQETQYF.

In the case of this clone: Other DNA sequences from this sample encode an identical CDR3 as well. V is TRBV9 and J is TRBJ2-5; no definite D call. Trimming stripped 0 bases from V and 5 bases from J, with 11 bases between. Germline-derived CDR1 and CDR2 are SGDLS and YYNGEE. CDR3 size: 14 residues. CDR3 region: CASSVEGLGETQYF. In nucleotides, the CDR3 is TGTGCCAGCAGCGTAGAAGGCCTTGGGGAGACCCAGTACTTC.